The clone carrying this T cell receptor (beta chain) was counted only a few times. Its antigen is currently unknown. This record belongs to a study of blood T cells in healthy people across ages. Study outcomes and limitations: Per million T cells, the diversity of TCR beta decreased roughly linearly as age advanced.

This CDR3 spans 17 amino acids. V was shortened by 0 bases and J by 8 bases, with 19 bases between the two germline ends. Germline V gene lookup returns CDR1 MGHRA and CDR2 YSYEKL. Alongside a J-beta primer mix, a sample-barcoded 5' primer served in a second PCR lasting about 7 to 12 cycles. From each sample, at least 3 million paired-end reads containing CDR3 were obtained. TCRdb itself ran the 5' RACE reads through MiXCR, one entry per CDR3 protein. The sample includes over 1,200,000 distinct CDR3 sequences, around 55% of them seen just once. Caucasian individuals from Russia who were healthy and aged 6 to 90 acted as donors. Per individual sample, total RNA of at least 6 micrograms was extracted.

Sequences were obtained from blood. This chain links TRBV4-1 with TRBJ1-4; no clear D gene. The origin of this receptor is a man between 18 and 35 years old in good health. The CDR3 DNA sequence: TGCGCCAGCAGCCAAGATTCCCGGGCAGCCCTCGGAGAAAAACTGTTTTTT. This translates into CASSQDSRAALGEKLFF.